A selection of T cell receptor beta chains follows, all from one sample in a study of vaccination and CD4 T cells after COVID-19. TCRdb called the PCR reads again in MiXCR, with one record for every CDR3 protein. Among around 13,000 distinct CDR3 sequences listed, around 50% were seen once. No antigen has been assigned to these receptors. This specimen consisted of CD4+ T cells from blood, cultured in vitro, obtained before SARS-CoV-2 vaccination. Receptors were obtained from a human donor who had recovered from COVID-19. Each CDR3 is given with its conserved first and last residue. The D gene is left open where the match is weak. Clone size is given for some rows only: seen once, a few or many times, or a class if the clone is expanded.

clone size: few; V gene: TRBV20-1; J gene: TRBJ1-2; D gene: -; CDR3 DNA: TGCAGTGCTTACAGCGTTAATGGCTACACCTTC; CDR3 protein: CSAYSVNGYTF
clone size: -; V gene: TRBV20-1; J gene: TRBJ1-6; D gene: TRBD1; CDR3 DNA: TGCAGTGCTAGAGATGGGACAGCTAATTCACCCCTCCACTTT; CDR3 protein: CSARDGTANSPLHF
clone size: -; V gene: TRBV6-1; J gene: TRBJ2-5; D gene: -; CDR3 DNA: TGTGCCAGTCACGGACCTGAAGAGACCCAGTACTTC; CDR3 protein: CASHGPEETQYF
clone size: few; V gene: TRBV14; J gene: TRBJ1-6; D gene: -; CDR3 DNA: TGTGCCAGCAGCCAAGAGATTAGAAATTCACCCCTCCACTTT; CDR3 protein: CASSQEIRNSPLHF
clone size: -; V gene: TRBV30; J gene: TRBJ1-2; D gene: -; CDR3 DNA: TGTGCCTGGAGTGCCTTAGGGCACAACTATGGCTACACCTTC; CDR3 protein: CAWSALGHNYGYTF
clone size: -; V gene: TRBV24-1; J gene: TRBJ2-5; D gene: TRBD2; CDR3 DNA: TGTGCCACCAGTGATTTCGATGGGGCTAGCGGGAGGGCCCTTGAGACCCAGTACTTC; CDR3 protein: CATSDFDGASGRALETQYF
clone size: -; V gene: TRBV7-2; J gene: TRBJ2-1; D gene: -; CDR3 DNA: TGTGCCAGCACCATAATTCAGGGGTACAATGAGCAGTTCTTC; CDR3 protein: CASTIIQGYNEQFF
clone size: -; V gene: TRBV4-3; J gene: TRBJ1-2; D gene: -; CDR3 DNA: TGCGCCAGCAGCCAAGGCAACGGGGTTGGCGGCTACACCTTC; CDR3 protein: CASSQGNGVGGYTF
clone size: -; V gene: TRBV11-2; J gene: TRBJ1-1; D gene: -; CDR3 DNA: TGTGCCAGCAGCTTAGAGGGGCACCCTGAAGCTTTCTTT; CDR3 protein: CASSLEGHPEAFF
clone size: -; V gene: TRBV11-3; J gene: TRBJ2-3; D gene: -; CDR3 DNA: TGTGCCAGCAGCTTAGAGCACACAGATACGCAGTATTTT; CDR3 protein: CASSLEHTDTQYF
clone size: -; V gene: TRBV20-1; J gene: TRBJ2-7; D gene: -; CDR3 DNA: TGCAGTGCTAGCCGGGGCCACAACTACGAGCAGTACTTC; CDR3 protein: CSASRGHNYEQYF
clone size: medium-sized; V gene: TRBV25-1; J gene: TRBJ2-1; D gene: TRBD2; CDR3 DNA: TGTGCCAGCAGTGAATATGGGGCGGGAGTGCATCACAATGAGCAGTTCTTC; CDR3 protein: CASSEYGAGVHHNEQFF
clone size: few; V gene: TRBV11-1; J gene: TRBJ1-6; D gene: -; CDR3 DNA: TGTGCCAGCAGCTTAGTGAAAGCGTCACCCCTCCACTTT; CDR3 protein: CASSLVKASPLHF
clone size: -; V gene: TRBV11-3; J gene: TRBJ2-7; D gene: TRBD1; CDR3 DNA: TGTGCCAGCAGCTACCCGGGACAGCTCTACGAGCAGTACTTC; CDR3 protein: CASSYPGQLYEQYF
clone size: -; V gene: TRBV7-9; J gene: TRBJ1-1; D gene: TRBD1; CDR3 DNA: TGTGCCACCGGACTCAGACAGGGGGTGAGCACTGAAGCTTTCTTT; CDR3 protein: CATGLRQGVSTEAFF
clone size: -; V gene: TRBV19; J gene: TRBJ2-1; D gene: TRBD2; CDR3 DNA: TGTGCCAGTAGGGGACTAGCGGGGGGGACCAACGAGCAGTTCTTC; CDR3 protein: CASRGLAGGTNEQFF
clone size: -; V gene: TRBV12-3/TRBV12-4; J gene: TRBJ2-3; D gene: TRBD2; CDR3 DNA: TGTGCCAGCAGTGCCTTACTAGCGGGAGTCAAAGATACGCAGTATTTT; CDR3 protein: CASSALLAGVKDTQYF
clone size: -; V gene: TRBV20-1; J gene: TRBJ1-2; D gene: -; CDR3 DNA: TGCAGTGCACGCCCCCGACCCAGGGGCGGCTACACCTTC; CDR3 protein: CSARPRPRGGYTF